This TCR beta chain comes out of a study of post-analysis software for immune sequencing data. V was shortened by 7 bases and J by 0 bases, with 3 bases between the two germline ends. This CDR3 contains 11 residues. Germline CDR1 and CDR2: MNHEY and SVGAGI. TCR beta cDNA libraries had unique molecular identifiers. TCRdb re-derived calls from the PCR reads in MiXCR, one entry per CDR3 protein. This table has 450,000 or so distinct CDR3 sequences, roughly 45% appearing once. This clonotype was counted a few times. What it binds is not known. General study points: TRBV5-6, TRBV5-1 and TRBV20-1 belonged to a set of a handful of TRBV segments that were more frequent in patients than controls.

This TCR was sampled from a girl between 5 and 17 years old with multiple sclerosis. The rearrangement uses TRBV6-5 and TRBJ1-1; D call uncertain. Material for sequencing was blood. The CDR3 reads CASKLNTEAFF. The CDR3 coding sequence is TGTGCCAGCAAATTGAACACTGAAGCTTTCTTT.